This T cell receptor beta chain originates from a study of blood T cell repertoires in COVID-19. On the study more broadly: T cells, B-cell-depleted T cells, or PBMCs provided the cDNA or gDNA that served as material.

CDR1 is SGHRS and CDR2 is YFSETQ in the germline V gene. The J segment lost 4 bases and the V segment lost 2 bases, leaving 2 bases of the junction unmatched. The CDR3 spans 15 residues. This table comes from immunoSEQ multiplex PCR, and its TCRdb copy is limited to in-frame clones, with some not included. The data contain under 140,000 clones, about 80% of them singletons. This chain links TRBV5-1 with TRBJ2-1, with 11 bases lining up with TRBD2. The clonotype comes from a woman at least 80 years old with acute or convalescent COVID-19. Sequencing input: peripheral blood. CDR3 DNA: TGCGCCAGCAGCTTAGGACTAGCGGGTTACAATGAGCAGTTCTTC. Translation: CASSLGLAGYNEQFF.